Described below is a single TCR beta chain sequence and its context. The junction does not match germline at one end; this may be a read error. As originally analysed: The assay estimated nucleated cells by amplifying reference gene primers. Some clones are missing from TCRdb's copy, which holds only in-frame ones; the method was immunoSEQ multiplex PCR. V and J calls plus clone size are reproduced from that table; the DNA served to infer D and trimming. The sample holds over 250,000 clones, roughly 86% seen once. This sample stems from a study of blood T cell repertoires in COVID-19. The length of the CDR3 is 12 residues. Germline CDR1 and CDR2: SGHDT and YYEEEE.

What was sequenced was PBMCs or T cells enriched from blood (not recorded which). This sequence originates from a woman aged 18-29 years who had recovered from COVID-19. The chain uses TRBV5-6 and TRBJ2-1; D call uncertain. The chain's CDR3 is CASSRKRANLLF. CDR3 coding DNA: TGTGCCAGCAGCAGAAAGAGAGCGAATTTACTCTTC.